The 15 T cell receptor beta chains listed next were all sequenced from one sample in a study of cytomegalovirus exposure and HLA in healthy donors. TCRdb's table, derived via immunoSEQ multiplex PCR, lists solely in-frame clones and lacks some. The sample records 200,000 or so clones, 75% to 90% being singletons. The sequenced material came from PBMCs. The receptors come from a man aged 18 to 35 in good health and CMV-seropositive.

This chain uses TRBV29-1 with TRBJ1-1; the match to TRBD1 covers 9 bases. V shed 6 bases and J 6 bases; nucleotides not matched to a gene: 8. This CDR3 spans 13 amino acids. The germline CDR1 and CDR2 sequences are SQVTM and ANQGSEA. CDR3 protein: CSVNRGLEAEAFF. The CDR3 DNA is TGCAGCGTGAACAGGGGGCTGGAGGCTGAAGCTTTCTTT.

This sequence joins TRBV6-5 and TRBJ2-4; D is unresolved. Germline-derived CDR1 and CDR2 are MNHEY and SVGAGI. The CDR3 contains 11 residues. The V gene lost 6 bases and the J gene lost 9 bases, with 9 bases spanning the gap. The CDR3 sequence: CASRVSGIQYF. The CDR3 DNA follows: TGTGCCAGCAGGGTATCGGGCATTCAGTACTTC.

Regarding this clone: This CDR3 is also generated by other DNA sequences in the sample. The chain links TRBV6-5 to TRBJ2-7; D gene ambiguous. The CDR3 runs 11 residues. The V and J ends lost 6 bases and 3 bases respectively, with 6 bases between them. Germline CDR1 is MNHEY and CDR2 is SVGAGI. Here the CDR3 reads CASSRGYEQYF. The CDR3 DNA sequence: TGTGCCAGCAGCCGAGGCTACGAGCAGTACTTC.

The gene calls are TRBV7-2 and TRBJ2-4; the D gene is possibly TRBD1 (7 bases). Germline V gene data show CDR1 as SGHTA and CDR2 as FQGNSA. The CDR3 runs to 17 residues. Trimming pared 6 bases from V and 4 bases from J, leaving 22 bases between. The CDR3: CASREGAGGRPKNIQYF. CDR3 bases: TGTGCCAGCAGAGAGGGGGCAGGGGGGCGGCCAAAAAACATTCAGTACTTC.

This clone was observed a handful of times. This chain links TRBV28 with TRBJ2-1; 7 bases fit TRBD1. This CDR3 comprises 15 residues. The J segment lost 2 bases and the V segment lost 6 bases, leaving 7 bases of the junction unmatched. CDR1 and CDR2 from the germline V gene are MDHEN and SYDVKM. The CDR3 loop reads CASSPGQSAYNEQFF. The CDR3 coding sequence is TGTGCCAGCAGCCCGGGACAGTCGGCCTACAATGAGCAGTTCTTC. The full variable domain, with the rest looked up from reference TRBV28 and TRBJ2-1, is DVKVTQSSRYLVKRTGEKVFLECVQDMDHENMFWYRQDPGLGLRLIYFSYDVKMKEKGDIPEGYSVSREKKERFSLILESASTNQTSMYLCASSPGQSAYNEQFFGPGTRLTVL.

The chain recombines TRBV9 with TRBJ1-1; D ambiguous. The germline gives CDR1 SGDLS, CDR2 YYNGEE. The V end was cut by 3 bases, the J end by 0 bases, with 12 bases between. The CDR3 loop spans 15 amino acids. CDR3 DNA: TGTGCCAGCAGCGACGGTCCGAGGATGAACACTGAAGCTTTCTTT. It specifies CASSDGPRMNTEAFF.

This chain links TRBV28 with TRBJ1-1; no firm D call. V shed 6 bases and J shed 3 bases, with 17 bases lying between them. Germline-derived CDR1 and CDR2 are MDHEN and SYDVKM. The CDR3 runs to 15 residues. CDR3 residues: CASSPGRERDTEAFF. DNA of the CDR3: TGTGCCAGCAGCCCCGGGAGGGAAAGGGACACTGAAGCTTTCTTT.

The chain combines TRBV19 with TRBJ2-5, with D maybe TRBD2 (5 bases). V lost 5 bases to trimming and J lost 5 bases, with 18 bases between them. CDR1 LNHDA and CDR2 SQIVND come from the germline V gene (reference sequence). There are 15 residues in the CDR3. The CDR3, as DNA: TGTGCCAGTAGTCAAAGCGGAACCGCTGGGGAGACCCAGTACTTC. It specifies CASSQSGTAGETQYF.

The V call is TRBV11-3, the J call TRBJ1-3; no clear D gene. Germline-derived CDR1 and CDR2 are SGHNT and YENEEA. This CDR3 has 13 amino acids. The V end was cut by 2 bases, the J end by 4 bases, with 6 bases between. The CDR3: CASSLFGGNTIYF. DNA for the CDR3: TGTGCCAGCAGCTTATTCGGGGGAAACACCATATATTTT.

This clone turned up a few times. CDR3 residues: CASRQGPEQYF. The CDR3 bases are TGCGCCAGCAGGCAGGGTCCCGAGCAGTACTTC. The rearrangement links TRBV5-1 to TRBJ2-7, with D possibly TRBD1 on 5 matching bases. The germline V gene has CDR1 SGHRS and CDR2 YFSETQ. V lost 5 bases to trimming and J lost 6 bases, with 9 bases between them. The CDR3 loop spans 11 amino acids. Variable domain in full (rest from reference TRBV5-1 and TRBJ2-7): KAGVTQTPRYLIKTRGQQVTLSCSPISGHRSVSWYQQTPGQGLQFLFEYFSETQRNKGNFPGRFSGRQFSNSRSEMNVSTLELGDSALYLCASRQGPEQYFGPGTRLTVT.

Points on this clone: A single base separates this from a much larger clone, so it may be a read error. The chain recombines TRBV7-9 with TRBJ1-2; 7 positions agree with TRBD1. Germline CDR1 and CDR2: SEHNR and FQNEAQ (reference sequence). This CDR3 region has 13 residues. V lost 2 bases, J lost 3 bases, and 0 bases stayed unmatched. The CDR3 DNA sequence: TGTGCCAGCAGCTTAACAGGGGACTATGGCTACACCTTC. Its protein is CASSLTGDYGYTF.

V is TRBV4-2 and J is TRBJ2-2, with D possibly TRBD1 on 8 matching bases. The CDR3 is 16 residues long. The V end lost 8 bases, the J end lost 2 bases, and 18 bases lay between the germline ends. Germline V gene data show CDR1 as LGHNA and CDR2 as YNFKEQ. This chain's CDR3 is CASGRAGGENTGELFF. Written as DNA, the CDR3 is TGTGCCAGCGGGAGGGCAGGGGGCGAAAACACCGGGGAGCTGTTTTTT.

J is TRBJ2-7 and V is TRBV5-1; TRBD2 might be the D (6 bases). CDR3 size: 14 residues. The V gene lost 4 bases and the J gene lost 5 bases, with 16 bases spanning the gap. The V gene's germline CDR1 is SGHRS and CDR2 YFSETQ. The CDR3 reads CASSPGTSTHEQYF. CDR3 bases: TGCGCCAGCAGCCCGGGAACTAGCACGCACGAGCAGTACTTC.

This chain uses TRBV6-1 with TRBJ2-7, with no clear D. Germline V gene lookup returns CDR1 MNHNS and CDR2 SASEGT. CDR3 length equals 14 residues. Trimming cost V 3 bases and J 0 bases, with 9 bases left between them. The CDR3 is CASSENTYSYEQYF. The CDR3 coding sequence is TGTGCCAGCAGTGAGAATACCTACTCCTACGAGCAGTACTTC.

The J gene is TRBJ2-1, the V gene TRBV27, with D maybe TRBD1 (5 bases). With 8 bases removed from V and 7 bases from J, the gap between germline ends came to 15 bases. Germline CDR1 is MNHEY and CDR2 is SMNVEV (reference sequence). This CDR3 is built from 13 residues. CDR3 in amino acids: CASSRYRGNEQFF. CDR3 nucleotides: TGTGCCAGCTCACGCTATAGGGGTAATGAGCAGTTCTTC.